This TCR beta chain was obtained from a study of blood T cell repertoires in COVID-19 (dated by TCRdb to about 2020). In the study overall: Samples from collaborators originated in the United States, Italy and Spain and spanned both the acute and convalescent phases of COVID-19. The material from the prospective study consisted of cDNA or gDNA derived from T cells, B-cell-depleted T cells, or PBMCs. Deeply sampled blood TCRbeta repertoires from subjects exposed to, actively infected with, or recovered from COVID-19 were included in the dataset. The repertoires were released in a freely available public database intended as a resource for research on the immune response to SARS-CoV-2. Samples were obtained from the ongoing ImmuneRACE study (first 160 participants) and from approximately 1,200 subjects provided by 6 global collaborators. The sample metadata nearly always contained a de-identified subject ID, COVID-19 status, age in years and sex. Where available, HLA class I and class II types were taken from metadata supplied by the sample provider and were not determined by assay-based typing. Overall study outcomes, separate from this receptor: The amount of clinical and demographic metadata varied by source and participant and was provided uncurated.

Germline trimming amounts to 1 base on V and 5 bases on J, with 4 as the count of junction bases outside the gene matches. The germline V gene sets CDR1 to LGHNA and CDR2 to YSLEER. Its CDR3 holds 14 amino acids, cysteine through phenylalanine. Of the read, only the CDR3 DNA is kept; its 42 bases are in frame from base 1. For this clone: It has no known antigen specificity. It has no much larger one-base neighbor in the sample; base qualities were not kept.

Collaborating institutions collected whole blood in K2EDTA tubes following their own protocols. Collaborator samples were shipped for TCRbeta analysis as frozen whole blood, isolated PBMCs, or DNA extracted from either sample type. TCRbeta CDR3 regions were amplified from genomic DNA using the immunoSEQ Assay, a bias-controlled multiplex PCR. As for how the authors treated the data: Nucleated cell counts per sample were estimated from amplification of reference gene primers within the assay. To quantify the absolute abundance of each unique TCRbeta CDR3 rearrangement, sequence reads were collapsed and filtered. Productive Simpson clonality was computed per sample as the square root of Simpson's diversity index over productive rearrangements. TCRdb stores this immuneACCESS table with in-frame sequences only. Part of the clones is absent; in the studies checked, under half of the shortfall reflects unresolved V genes, and no reason is known for the rest. The V and J calls and clone size were taken over from that table, and D and trimming were inferred from the DNA. The sample yields 75,000 to 95,000 clones; 70% to 90% were counted once. The ten largest clones take up about 2.7% of the sample.

The sample taken for sequencing was peripheral blood. The receptor's source is a woman of 80 years or more with acute or convalescent COVID-19. The chain is assembled from TRBV4-3 and TRBJ2-5; 7 central bases correspond to TRBD2. In nucleotide form, the sequence is TGCGCCAGCAGCCAAGGACTAGCCCGGGAGACCCAGTACTTC. Translated, this is CASSQGLARETQYF.